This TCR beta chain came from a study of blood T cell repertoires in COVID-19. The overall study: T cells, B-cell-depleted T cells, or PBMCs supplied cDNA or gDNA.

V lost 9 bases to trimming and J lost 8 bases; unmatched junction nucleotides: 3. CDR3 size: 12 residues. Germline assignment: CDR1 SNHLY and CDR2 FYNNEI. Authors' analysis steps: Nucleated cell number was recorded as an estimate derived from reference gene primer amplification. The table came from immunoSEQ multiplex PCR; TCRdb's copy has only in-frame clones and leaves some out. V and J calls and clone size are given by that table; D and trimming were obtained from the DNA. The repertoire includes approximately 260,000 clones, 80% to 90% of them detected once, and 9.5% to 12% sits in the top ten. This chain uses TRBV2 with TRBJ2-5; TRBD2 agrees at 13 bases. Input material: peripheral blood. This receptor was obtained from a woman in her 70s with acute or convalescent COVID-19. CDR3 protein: CARLGLAGTQYF. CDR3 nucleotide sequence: TGTGCCAGGTTGGGACTAGCGGGAACCCAGTACTTC.